This passage covers 26 T cell receptor beta chains from one sample sequenced in a study of blood T cell repertoires in COVID-19. Generated by immunoSEQ multiplex PCR, the TCRdb table keeps only in-frame clones and is missing some. The sample lists approximately 670,000 clones, about 87% seen once, with roughly 0.26% in the top ten. Sequencing was performed on peripheral blood. The source is a woman between 18 and 29 years old with acute or convalescent COVID-19.

A few counts support this clone. The rearrangement joins TRBV6-5 to TRBJ1-1; D call uncertain. Trimming shortened V by 6 bases and J by 1 base, and 12 bases separated the two germline ends. Germline V gives CDR1 MNHEY, CDR2 SVGAGI. The length of the CDR3 is 14 residues. As DNA, the CDR3 is TGTGCCAGCAGCTACCTTGGGCCGAACACTGAAGCTTTCTTT. Its translation: CASSYLGPNTEAFF.

The chain uses TRBV27 and TRBJ1-1; no clear D gene. The germline V and J ends were trimmed by 7 bases and 5 bases, with 14 bases remaining between them. Germline CDR1 is MNHEY and CDR2 is SMNVEV (reference sequence). This CDR3 region has 13 residues. The chain's CDR3 is CASTNTPGTEAFF. The CDR3 bases are TGTGCCAGCACTAATACCCCGGGGACTGAAGCTTTCTTT.

This chain links TRBV7-2 with TRBJ1-3, with 7 nucleotides matching TRBD1. The CDR3 runs 15 residues. V shed 5 bases and J 4 bases; nucleotides not matched to a gene: 8. Per the germline V gene, CDR1 is SGHTA and CDR2 is FQGNSA. The CDR3 DNA follows: TGTGCCAGCAGCATGAAGACAGGGTCAGGAAACACCATATATTTT. It translates to CASSMKTGSGNTIYF.

This chain uses TRBV6-6 with TRBJ2-7; 7 bases are shared with TRBD1. V lost 2 bases and J lost 2; bases outside the gene matches: 3. Looked up from germline, CDR1 is MNHNY and CDR2 is SVGAGI (reference sequence). This CDR3 region has 14 residues. CDR3 DNA: TGTGCCAGCAGTTACCCAGGGGGTACCTACGAGCAGTACTTC. Translation: CASSYPGGTYEQYF.

The chain uses TRBV25-1 and TRBJ1-5; possible D gene TRBD1, 5 bases. The CDR3 has 15 amino acids. The germline V and J ends were trimmed by 2 bases and 7 bases, with 15 bases remaining between them. Per germline, CDR1 MGHDK and CDR2 SYGVNS. This chain's CDR3 is CASSEGAGKGQPQHF. CDR3 DNA sequence: TGTGCCAGCAGTGAAGGGGCGGGGAAGGGCCAGCCCCAGCATTTT.

This chain links TRBV21-1 with TRBJ2-2; the D call of TRBD1 is as the table states it, not checked on the DNA. TRBV21-1 is a pseudogene segment. This CDR3 spans 16 amino acids. As DNA, the CDR3 is TGTGCCAGCAGCAAAGGGGCAGGGTCTTCCACCGGGGAGCTGTTTTTT. It encodes CASSKGAGSSTGELFF.

The V gene is TRBV27, the J gene TRBJ1-1; 9 nucleotides agree with TRBD1. In germline, CDR1 is MNHEY, CDR2 SMNVEV (reference sequence). The V and J ends lost 4 bases and 5 bases, in that order; junction bases with no gene match: 5. CDR3 size: 14 residues. CDR3 sequence (DNA): TGTGCCAGCAGTTATCTGACAGGGGGGACTGAAGCTTTCTTT. Its translation: CASSYLTGGTEAFF.

The chain carries TRBV2 and TRBJ2-7; maybe TRBD1 (5 bases). Trimming pared 7 bases from V and 3 bases from J, leaving 13 bases between. Germline-derived CDR1 and CDR2 are SNHLY and FYNNEI. This CDR3 comprises 13 residues. This chain's CDR3 is CASTFTGSYEQYF. The CDR3 DNA sequence: TGTGCCAGCACCTTTACAGGCAGCTACGAGCAGTACTTC.

This clone was counted a single time. The chain carries TRBV5-6 and TRBJ1-4; 7 bases are a match to TRBD1. Per germline, CDR1 SGHDT and CDR2 YYEEEE. V was pared by 2 bases and J by 8 bases, with 12 bases of the junction left unmatched. The CDR3 spans 16 residues. CDR3 bases: TGTGCCAGCAGCTTCTATGGGACAGAAAAGACGGAAAAACTGTTTTTT. Translating gives CASSFYGTEKTEKLFF.

The chain uses TRBV5-6 and TRBJ1-6; 10 nucleotides line up with TRBD1. The CDR3 extends over 15 amino acids. Unmatched junction bases numbered 5, after V lost 4 bases and J lost 7 bases. The germline CDR1 and CDR2 sequences are SGHDT and YYEEEE. The CDR3 is CASSRRQGANSPLHF. CDR3 nucleotide sequence: TGTGCCAGCAGCCGGAGACAGGGGGCGAATTCACCCCTCCACTTT.

The V gene is TRBV5-4, the J gene TRBJ1-1, with D perhaps TRBD1 (6 bases). The CDR3 is 14 amino acids. V was trimmed by 5 bases and J by 2 bases, leaving 13 bases between them. Per the germline V gene, CDR1 is SGHNT and CDR2 is YYREEE (reference sequence). CDR3 sequence (DNA): TGTGCCAGCAGTCGACAGGAGGTCAACACTGAAGCTTTCTTT. This gives the protein CASSRQEVNTEAFF.

This chain joins TRBV21-1 and TRBJ1-1; the D call in the table, TRBD1, was not verified against the DNA. TRBV21-1 corresponds to a pseudogene. This CDR3 is 12 amino acids long. The CDR3 DNA is TGTGCCAGCAGGCAGGGCGACACTGAAGCTTTCTTT. Amino acids: CASRQGDTEAFF.

The rearrangement links TRBV6-5 to TRBJ1-1; the D is unclear. The CDR3 sequence is 14 residues long. V lost 0 bases, J lost 5 bases, and 10 bases lay in between. Germline V gene sequence: CDR1 MNHEY, CDR2 SVGAGI. The CDR3: CASSYSKGGTEAFF. The DNA for the CDR3 is TGTGCCAGCAGTTACTCGAAGGGAGGAACTGAAGCTTTCTTT.

This chain links TRBV7-9 with TRBJ2-1; D may be TRBD2 (5 bases). This CDR3 has 14 residues. Trimming cost V 5 bases and J 6 bases, with 14 bases left between them. CDR1 and CDR2 from the germline V gene are SEHNR and FQNEAQ (reference sequence). CDR3 sequence: CASSDTRRPNEQFF. The CDR3 DNA sequence: TGTGCCAGCAGCGATACTAGGAGGCCCAATGAGCAGTTCTTC.

The chain combines TRBV2 with TRBJ1-1, with 8 nucleotides matching TRBD1. With V trimmed by 8 bases and J by 0 bases, 8 bases remained unmatched. Germline assignment: CDR1 SNHLY and CDR2 FYNNEI. The CDR3 contains 15 residues. In DNA, the CDR3 is TGTGCCAGCCAGACAGGGGCCTTACTGAACACTGAAGCTTTCTTT. It codes for CASQTGALLNTEAFF.

The J gene is TRBJ1-2, the V gene TRBV15; possibly TRBD1 for D (6 bases). V shed 8 bases and J shed 6 bases, with 19 bases lying between them. Germline V gene lookup returns CDR1 LNHNV and CDR2 YYDKDF (reference sequence). The CDR3 has 14 residues. The CDR3 sequence: CATGEAVQGDGYTF. CDR3 DNA sequence: TGTGCCACCGGCGAGGCGGTACAGGGAGATGGCTACACCTTC.

The J gene is TRBJ1-5, the V gene TRBV7-2; 12 bases agree with TRBD1. The CDR3 runs to 17 residues. Trimming at V came to 4 bases and at J to 0 bases, leaving 4 bases not matched to a gene. CDR1 and CDR2 from the germline V gene are SGHTA and FQGNSA. The CDR3 region has the DNA TGTGCCAGCAGCTCGGGACAGGGGGCCCATAGCAATCAGCCCCAGCATTTT. Its translation: CASSSGQGAHSNQPQHF.

The rearrangement uses TRBV6-5 and TRBJ1-2; perhaps TRBD1 as D (5 bases). The V gene's germline CDR1 is MNHEY and CDR2 SVGAGI. V lost 4 bases, J lost 8 bases, and 11 bases lay in between. The CDR3 has 12 amino acids. The CDR3 sequence: CASSSLQGGYTF. CDR3 sequence (DNA): TGTGCCAGCAGTTCGCTGCAGGGAGGCTACACCTTC.

This chain's CDR3 is CASGIAVDTEAFF. CDR3 nucleotide sequence: TGTGCCAGCGGAATAGCCGTAGACACTGAAGCTTTCTTT. This chain uses TRBV2 with TRBJ1-1, with D unclear. Germline V gene sequence: CDR1 SNHLY, CDR2 FYNNEI. This CDR3 spans 13 amino acids. V lost 8 bases and J lost 3, with 13 bases in between. Combining the CDR3 with reference TRBV2 and TRBJ1-1 gives the whole variable domain EPEVTQTPSHQVTQMGQEVILRCVPISNHLYFYWYRQILGQKVEFLVSFYNNEISEKSEIFDDQFSVERPDGSNFTLKIRSTKLEDSAMYFCASGIAVDTEAFFGQGTRLTVV.

The gene calls are TRBV25-1 and TRBJ2-1, with 9 bases fitting TRBD2. The ends lost 2 bases at V and 6 bases at J; junction bases unmatched: 5. Germline V lookup: CDR1 MGHDK, CDR2 SYGVNS. CDR3 length: 15 residues. CDR3 region: CASSEAGGPGNEQFF. CDR3 bases: TGTGCCAGCAGTGAAGCGGGGGGGCCCGGCAATGAGCAGTTCTTC.

The rearrangement uses TRBV27 and TRBJ1-2, with 8 bases lining up with TRBD1. J gave up 3 bases and V 5 bases, and 5 bases lay outside the gene matches. In germline, CDR1 is MNHEY, CDR2 SMNVEV (reference sequence). This CDR3 has 14 amino acids. The DNA of the CDR3 is TGTGCCAGCAGTCGACAGGGGTGGGACTATGGCTACACCTTC. Translation gives CASSRQGWDYGYTF.

V and J are TRBV6-5 and TRBJ1-2; perhaps TRBD1 as D (5 bases). CDR3 length equals 15 residues. Germline V lookup: CDR1 MNHEY, CDR2 SVGAGI. Between the trimmed V and J ends, which lost 2 bases and 4 bases, there was a span of 14 bases. The CDR3 DNA follows: TGTGCCAGCAGTTACGGTCAGGGCTTTAGCTATGGCTACACCTTC. Protein sequence: CASSYGQGFSYGYTF.

The gene calls are TRBV29-1 and TRBJ1-2; 12 bases match TRBD1. Looked up from germline, CDR1 is SQVTM and CDR2 is ANQGSEA. The CDR3 is 13 amino acids. With 6 bases clipped from V and 8 bases from J, the junction kept 7 bases outside the gene matches. The CDR3 bases are TGCAGCGTGTCGGGACAGGGGGCGAAAGGCTACACCTTC. This gives the protein CSVSGQGAKGYTF.

V usage is TRBV2 and J usage is TRBJ2-3, with D perhaps matching TRBD2 (6 bases). Germline-derived CDR1 and CDR2 are SNHLY and FYNNEI. V was trimmed by 5 bases and J by 6 bases, leaving 21 bases between them. The CDR3 is made up of 16 amino acids. In nucleotides, the CDR3 is TGTGCCAGCAGTATCCGACTAGTTTCCCTTGACGATACGCAGTATTTT. This gives the protein CASSIRLVSLDDTQYF.

This sequence joins TRBV30 and TRBJ2-7; 9 bases line up with TRBD1. The J segment lost 0 bases and the V segment lost 5 bases, leaving 5 bases of the junction unmatched. CDR1 is GTSNPN, CDR2 SVGIG, per germline (reference sequence). The CDR3 totals 14 residues. DNA for the CDR3: TGTGCCTGGCGCCGGGACAGGGCCTCCTACGAGCAGTACTTC. Translated, it gives CAWRRDRASYEQYF.

This sequence joins TRBV6-2 or TRBV6-3 and TRBJ1-1; TRBD1 matches at 9 bases. CDR1 is MNHEY and CDR2 is SVGEGT in the germline V gene. Trimming removed 2 bases from V and 0 bases from J; junction bases left unmatched: 4. CDR3 length: 16 amino acids. The CDR3 DNA reads as TGTGCCAGCAGTTACCCCGGGACAGGGATGAACACTGAAGCTTTCTTT. Protein sequence: CASSYPGTGMNTEAFF.